Listed here are 21 T cell receptor beta chains from one sample, sequenced in a study of T cell repertoires in cytomegalovirus infection. For these TCRs, the target antigens are not known. TCRdb fed the reads into MiXCR, producing one record per CDR3 protein. The data hold 800,000 to 950,000 distinct CDR3 sequences, with 32% observed a single time. The sequencing used cultured CD8+ T cells from PBMCs, collected from culture after CMV antigen stimulation. Receptors originate from a human donor in good health (CMV status not recorded). Some clones in this sample may be carry-over from other donors' samples.

The V and J genes are TRBV12-3 or TRBV12-4 and TRBJ1-5; D is ambiguous. Trimming pared 3 bases from V and 2 bases from J, leaving 11 bases between. CDR3 length: 15 amino acids. CDR3 DNA sequence: TGTGCCAGCAGTTTCACCGAGAGGGGCAATCAGCCCCAGCATTTT. It specifies CASSFTERGNQPQHF.

V and J are TRBV2 and TRBJ2-7, with 8 bases that match TRBD2. CDR3 length: 16 residues. Per germline, CDR1 SNHLY and CDR2 FYNNEI. V lost 4 bases to trimming and J lost 0 bases; unmatched junction nucleotides: 8. CDR3: CASSGNSGVFSYEQYF. The CDR3 DNA is TGTGCCAGCAGTGGGAATAGCGGGGTCTTCTCCTACGAGCAGTACTTC.

The gene calls are TRBV10-3 and TRBJ1-1; D gene uncertain. The V end was cut by 4 bases, the J end by 6 bases, with 18 bases between. The germline CDR1 and CDR2 sequences are ENHRY and SYGVKD. This CDR3 has 15 residues. The CDR3 loop reads CAISVSARLFSEAFF. In nucleotides, the CDR3 is TGTGCCATCAGTGTTTCGGCCAGGCTTTTCTCTGAAGCTTTCTTT.

There are many counts of this clonotype. The rearrangement uses TRBV12-3 or TRBV12-4 and TRBJ2-5; 8 bases match TRBD1. The CDR3 covers 14 residues. The junction had 4 bases not matched to a gene; V was cut back by 3 bases and J by 4 bases. For the CDR3, the DNA is TGTGCCAGCAGTTTGGACAGGGTTGGAGAGACCCAGTACTTC. Its protein is CASSLDRVGETQYF.

The gene calls are TRBV19 and TRBJ2-2; D gene unclear. The CDR3 totals 14 residues. Between the trimmed V and J ends, which lost 3 bases and 3 bases, there was a span of 8 bases. The germline CDR1 and CDR2 sequences are LNHDA and SQIVND (reference sequence). The CDR3 region has the DNA TGTGCCAGTAGTATTTCACAGTACACCGGGGAGCTGTTTTTT. This translates into CASSISQYTGELFF. The variable domain in full, with the rest retrieved from reference TRBV19 and TRBJ2-2, is DGGITQSPKYLFRKEGQNVTLSCEQNLNHDAMYWYRQDPGQGLRLIYYSQIVNDFQKGDIAEGYSVSREKKESFPLTVTSAQKNPTAFYLCASSISQYTGELFFGEGSRLTVL.

The chain combines TRBV14 with TRBJ2-7; the match to TRBD2 covers 10 bases. The CDR3 runs to 16 residues. V was pared by 1 base and J by 2 bases, with 5 bases of the junction left unmatched. Germline CDR1 reads SGHDN; CDR2 reads FVKESK. As DNA, the CDR3 is TGTGCCAGCAGCCAAGTCTGGACTAGCGGAACCTACGAGCAGTACTTC. It specifies CASSQVWTSGTYEQYF.

The genes are TRBV4-1 and TRBJ2-1; D is perhaps TRBD1 or TRBD2 (5 bases each). The CDR3 covers 13 residues. Trimming removed 4 bases at V and 8 bases at J, with 12 bases between. The germline gives CDR1 MGHRA, CDR2 YSYEKL. DNA of the CDR3: TGCGCCAGCAGCCCTTTGGGGGTTGATGAGCAGTTCTTC. Residues: CASSPLGVDEQFF.

This clonotype was counted between two and nine times. The genes are TRBV6-5 and TRBJ2-7; 7 positions agree with TRBD1. Germline V gives CDR1 MNHEY, CDR2 SVGAGI. The CDR3 has 14 amino acids. J was trimmed by 6 bases and V by 2 bases; bases with no gene match: 7. The CDR3 region has the DNA TGTGCCAGCAGTTACGGCCAGGGGGTCGGCGAGCAGTACTTC. This codes for CASSYGQGVGEQYF.

V and J are TRBV2 and TRBJ2-7, with a tentative D call TRBD1 (6 bases). Germline V CDR1 and CDR2: SNHLY, FYNNEI. The CDR3 runs 14 residues. V dropped 1 base and J dropped 2 bases, with 9 bases sitting between them. CDR3 region: CASSEETGTYEQYF. CDR3 nucleotide sequence: TGTGCCAGCAGTGAAGAGACAGGAACCTACGAGCAGTACTTC. Supplemented by reference TRBV2 and TRBJ2-7, the full variable domain reads EPEVTQTPSHQVTQMGQEVILRCVPISNHLYFYWYRQILGQKVEFLVSFYNNEISEKSEIFDDQFSVERPDGSNFTLKIRSTKLEDSAMYFCASSEETGTYEQYFGPGTRLTVT.

The chain recombines TRBV15 with TRBJ2-5; TRBD1 might be the D (5 bases). Germline assignment: CDR1 LNHNV and CDR2 YYDKDF (reference sequence). With 3 bases removed from V and 3 bases from J, the gap between germline ends came to 14 bases. The CDR3 sequence is 15 residues long. This chain's CDR3 is CATSSHLTDEETQYF. Written as DNA, the CDR3 is TGTGCCACCAGCAGCCACTTGACAGATGAAGAGACCCAGTACTTC.

The rearrangement uses TRBV11-2 and TRBJ2-2; 8 nucleotides agree with TRBD2. This CDR3 spans 17 amino acids. V was pared by 3 bases and J by 3 bases, with 9 bases of the junction left unmatched. The V gene's germline CDR1 is SGHAT and CDR2 FQNNGV. The DNA for the CDR3 is TGTGCCAGCAGCTTTTCGACGGGGGGGCGGTACACCGGGGAGCTGTTTTTT. It yields the protein CASSFSTGGRYTGELFF. Full variable domain (missing parts from reference TRBV11-2 and TRBJ2-2): EAGVAQSPRYKIIEKRQSVAFWCNPISGHATLYWYQQILGQGPKLLIQFQNNGVVDDSQLPKDRFSAERLKGVDSTLKIQPAKLEDSAVYLCASSFSTGGRYTGELFFGEGSRLTVL.

The CDR3 region is CATGTEAPTDTQYF. The CDR3 DNA is TGTGCCACCGGGACAGAGGCCCCCACAGATACGCAGTATTTT. The J gene is TRBJ2-3, the V gene TRBV7-4; 7 bases line up with TRBD1. The CDR3 contains 14 residues. Per the germline V gene, CDR1 is SGHVT and CDR2 is SQSDAQ. The trim removed 10 bases at V and 2 bases at J, leaving 9 bases unmatched.

The rearrangement joins TRBV19 to TRBJ1-1; 8 bases fit TRBD1. Germline V lookup: CDR1 LNHDA, CDR2 SQIVND (reference sequence). The CDR3 is made up of 14 amino acids. After removal of 5 bases from V and 5 bases from J, the junction contained 7 bases not matched to a gene. The CDR3, as DNA: TGTGCCAGTAGTGCCATGACAGGGGAGACTGAAGCTTTCTTT. Amino acids: CASSAMTGETEAFF.

This clonotype turned up a few times. V gene TRBV19 combines with J gene TRBJ1-2; unclear D gene. This CDR3 is 14 amino acids long. Germline loops: CDR1 LNHDA, CDR2 SQIVND (reference sequence). Trimming removed 0 bases from V and 6 bases from J, with 11 bases in between. The chain's CDR3 is CASSIDIGSDGYTF. DNA of the CDR3: TGTGCCAGTAGTATAGACATAGGGTCAGATGGCTACACCTTC. The full variable domain, in which reference TRBV19 and TRBJ1-2 provide the parts outside the CDR3, is DGGITQSPKYLFRKEGQNVTLSCEQNLNHDAMYWYRQDPGQGLRLIYYSQIVNDFQKGDIAEGYSVSREKKESFPLTVTSAQKNPTAFYLCASSIDIGSDGYTFGSGTRLTVV.

This clonotype was picked up many times. The chain combines TRBV7-9 with TRBJ2-5; possibly TRBD2 for D (6 bases). The V and J ends lost 0 bases and 5 bases respectively, with 10 bases between them. The CDR3 extends over 14 amino acids. Germline CDR1 reads SEHNR; CDR2 reads FQNEAQ (reference sequence). The CDR3 nucleotides read TGTGCCAGCAGCTTAGCAAGGGACTGGGAGACCCAGTACTTC. Translation gives CASSLARDWETQYF.

Ten or more counts support this clonotype. CDR3 amino acids: CASSPVSNSYEQYF. CDR3 coding DNA: TGTGCCAGCAGCCCCGTGTCCAACTCCTACGAGCAGTACTTC. The chain uses TRBV7-6 and TRBJ2-7; D uncertain. CDR3 size: 14 residues. The ends were cut back, 5 bases at V and 0 bases at J, with 11 bases in the middle. CDR1 is SGHVS and CDR2 is FNYEAQ in the germline V gene.

There are a few counts of this clonotype. The chain joins TRBV4-1 to TRBJ1-1, with 8 bases fitting TRBD1. CDR3 length equals 16 residues. Germline V gene data show CDR1 as MGHRA and CDR2 as YSYEKL. V was pared by 4 bases and J by 8 bases, with 15 bases of the junction left unmatched. CDR3: CASSPTDREGPLEAFF. CDR3 sequence (DNA): TGCGCCAGCAGCCCCACGGACAGGGAGGGCCCGCTCGAAGCTTTCTTT.

This clonotype came up many times. V gene TRBV7-8 combines with J gene TRBJ1-1; D is uncertain. The CDR3 loop spans 12 amino acids. The germline V gene encodes CDR1 SGHVS and CDR2 FQNEAQ. Trimming left V 3 bases short and J 11 bases short, with 13 bases between. The CDR3 here is CASSFDDGPAFF. The CDR3 bases are TGTGCCAGCAGCTTCGATGATGGACCGGCTTTCTTT.

This clonotype was seen a few times. CDR3 DNA: TGTGCCAGCAGTTCCTGGACTAGCGGGGGGCTAGCCAAAAACATTCAGTACTTC. It encodes CASSSWTSGGLAKNIQYF. The chain has TRBV28 and TRBJ2-4; 14 nucleotides line up with TRBD2. The CDR3 spans 18 residues. CDR1 is MDHEN and CDR2 is SYDVKM in the germline V gene. V was clipped by 4 bases and J by 0 bases; unmatched bases: 5. The full variable domain, its missing parts supplied by reference TRBV28 and TRBJ2-4, is DVKVTQSSRYLVKRTGEKVFLECVQDMDHENMFWYRQDPGLGLRLIYFSYDVKMKEKGDIPEGYSVSREKKERFSLILESASTNQTSMYLCASSSWTSGGLAKNIQYFGAGTRLSVL.

This clonotype came up once. The junction and the germline gene differ at one end; a read error may be behind it. The chain combines TRBV27 with TRBJ1-5; D is possibly TRBD1 (5 bases). Germline V gene data show CDR1 as MNHEY and CDR2 as SMNVEV (reference sequence). There are 16 residues in the CDR3. This CDR3 reads CVSRWGGIGGDQPQHF. The CDR3 nucleotides are TGTGTCAGCAGATGGGGGGGGATCGGAGGGGATCAGCCCCAGCATTTT.

This clonotype was seen a few times. This chain joins TRBV11-3 and TRBJ2-5; D is perhaps TRBD1 (6 bases). The CDR3 extends over 13 amino acids. CDR1 SGHNT and CDR2 YENEEA come from the germline V gene. V gave up 3 bases and J gave up 5 bases, with 10 bases separating them. In DNA form, the CDR3 reads TGTGCCAGCAGCTTCAGGGGCGCGGAGACCCAGTACTTC. It is translated as CASSFRGAETQYF.